This TCR beta chain was profiled in a study of blood T cell repertoires in COVID-19. Turning to the study itself: T cells, B-cell-depleted T cells, or PBMCs provided the cDNA or gDNA that served as material.

Sequencing was performed with immunoSEQ multiplex PCR; in TCRdb, only in-frame clones are kept and a portion is missing. The data contain approximately 260,000 clones, about 81% of them singletons. CDR3 size: 15 residues. Germline CDR1 is KGHSH and CDR2 is LQKENI. V lost 1 base to trimming and J lost 1 base, with 10 bases between them. The source of this sequence is a woman aged 60-70 years with active or convalescent COVID-19. The chain combines TRBV18 with TRBJ1-1; D remains ambiguous. The sample taken for sequencing was peripheral blood. The CDR3 DNA is TGTGCCAGCTCACCACGAGCGGGCCCGAACACTGAAGCTTTCTTT. Translation: CASSPRAGPNTEAFF.